Listed here are 16 T cell receptor beta chains from one sample, sequenced in a study of blood T cells in healthy people across ages. Primed by a sample-barcoded 5' primer and a J-beta primer mix, a second PCR proceeded for about 6 to 12 cycles. Each CDR3 protein is one row after TCRdb ran MiXCR on the 5' RACE reads. Here the sample spans about 1.4 million distinct CDR3 sequences, around 59% being singletons. Sequenced: blood. The receptors come from a man between 18 and 29 years old in good health.

V usage is TRBV20-1 and J usage is TRBJ2-3; D is perhaps TRBD1 (5 bases). This CDR3 has 15 amino acids. Germline CDR1 reads DFQATT; CDR2 reads SNEGSKA (reference sequence). The V end lost 4 bases, the J end lost 1 base, and 15 bases lay between the germline ends. The CDR3 DNA follows: TGCAGTGCTAACAGGAATACTTTTCGCACAGATACGCAGTATTTT. Translation: CSANRNTFRTDTQYF.

This chain connects TRBV27 to TRBJ1-2; 9 bases map to TRBD1. This CDR3 is 15 amino acids long. Trimming at V came to 6 bases and at J to 8 bases, leaving 13 bases not matched to a gene. The germline CDR1 and CDR2 sequences are MNHEY and SMNVEV (reference sequence). The CDR3 region is CASRSTGGSFLGYTF. The CDR3 DNA reads as TGTGCCAGCAGATCCACAGGGGGCTCTTTTCTCGGCTACACCTTC.

V and J are TRBV6-6 and TRBJ2-1, with 9 bases fitting TRBD1. J lost 8 bases, V lost 4 bases, and 3 bases had no gene match. The germline V gene has CDR1 MNHNY and CDR2 SVGAGI (reference sequence). The CDR3 runs 13 residues. The CDR3 bases are TGTGCCAGCAGTTTGAGGGACAGGGATGAGCAGTTCTTC. Translated: CASSLRDRDEQFF.

CDR3 residues: CASSRVGKLYEQYF. DNA for the CDR3: TGTGCCAGCAGCCGAGTGGGAAAACTCTACGAGCAGTACTTC. This chain links TRBV6-5 with TRBJ2-5; D call uncertain. The last part of the DNA fits TRBJ2-7 better; the J call may be wrong. The CDR3 length is 14 residues. CDR1 MNHEY and CDR2 SVGAGI come from the germline V gene.

The V gene is TRBV6-2 or TRBV6-3, the J gene TRBJ2-5; D might be TRBD1 or TRBD2, each matching 5 bases. V lost 7 bases and J 3 bases, leaving 12 bases between the germline ends. Germline CDR1 MNHEY, CDR2 SVGEGT. This CDR3 has 13 amino acids. The CDR3 nucleotides are TGTGCCAGCACCCTTGGGGGTGAAGAGACCCAGTACTTC. Amino acid sequence: CASTLGGEETQYF.

The rearrangement joins TRBV6-2 or TRBV6-3 to TRBJ2-3; D may match TRBD1 or TRBD2 (5 bases each). With 6 bases removed from V and 4 bases from J, the gap between germline ends came to 14 bases. Germline assignment: CDR1 MNHEY and CDR2 SVGEGT. The CDR3 sequence is 14 residues long. CDR3 DNA: TGTGCCAGCAGCGCCTGGGACGGTGCAGATACGCAGTATTTT. Its translation is CASSAWDGADTQYF.

The chain couples TRBV18 to TRBJ2-7; TRBD2 matches 8 bases. Germline V gene sequence: CDR1 KGHSH, CDR2 LQKENI. With 6 bases clipped from V and 2 bases from J, the junction kept 12 bases outside the gene matches. The CDR3 length is 16 residues. CDR3 region: CASSPTSGDTPYEQYF. CDR3 coding DNA: TGTGCCAGCTCCCCCACTAGCGGCGATACACCCTACGAGCAGTACTTC. The full variable domain, rest sourced from reference TRBV18 and TRBJ2-7, is NAGVMQNPRHLVRRRGQEARLRCSPMKGHSHVYWYRQLPEEGLKFMVYLQKENIIDESGMPKERFSAEFPKEGPSILRIQQVVRGDSAAYFCASSPTSGDTPYEQYFGPGTRLTVT.

This clonotype occurred a few times. The chain is built from TRBV20-1 and TRBJ2-1; D might be TRBD1 (5 bases). Deletions cut 7 bases from V and 4 bases from J, with 20 bases between. Germline V CDR1 and CDR2: DFQATT, SNEGSKA (reference sequence). CDR3 length: 15 amino acids. The CDR3 reads CSVYGVRVGYNEQFF. The CDR3, as DNA: TGCAGTGTGTATGGGGTCAGGGTTGGGTACAATGAGCAGTTCTTC.

The gene calls are TRBV29-1 and TRBJ1-1; a weak D match, TRBD1 (6 bases). This CDR3 spans 12 amino acids. CDR1 is SQVTM, CDR2 ANQGSEA, per germline. The germline V and J ends were trimmed by 6 bases and 10 bases, with 18 bases remaining between them. The CDR3 region is CSVEINRVGAFF. The CDR3 region has the DNA TGCAGCGTAGAAATAAACAGGGTGGGAGCTTTCTTT.

The CDR3 region is CASSFPSGGNEQFF. CDR3 coding DNA: TGTGCCAGCAGCTTTCCTAGCGGGGGCAATGAGCAGTTCTTC. This chain joins TRBV7-2 and TRBJ2-1; 10 bases agree with TRBD2. Germline CDR1 and CDR2: SGHTA and FQGNSA. The CDR3 has 14 amino acids. Losses at the gene ends were 3 bases for V and 6 bases for J; bases not matched to a gene: 2.

This clonotype showed up just once. The genes are TRBV20-1 and TRBJ2-1; 9 bases are a match to TRBD1. From germline, CDR1 is DFQATT and CDR2 SNEGSKA (reference sequence). V was pared by 5 bases and J by 4 bases, with 6 bases of the junction left unmatched. The CDR3 runs to 14 residues. This CDR3 is CSAPGGQGYNEQFF. In nucleotides, the CDR3 is TGCAGTGCTCCGGGGGGACAGGGTTACAATGAGCAGTTCTTC.

V gene TRBV29-1 combines with J gene TRBJ2-1, with 7 positions matching TRBD2. V trimming: 1 base; J trimming: 5 bases; junction bases outside the gene matches: 8. Germline-derived CDR1 and CDR2 are SQVTM and ANQGSEA. The CDR3 runs to 15 residues. In DNA form, the CDR3 reads TGCAGCGTTGAAGGGGGTGCTAGCGGCCACAATGAGCAGTTCTTC. Residues: CSVEGGASGHNEQFF.

This clonotype was found a few times. The chain couples TRBV2 to TRBJ2-7; TRBD2 matches at 12 bases. CDR1 and CDR2 (germline): SNHLY, FYNNEI. Germline trimming cut 6 bases from V and 3 bases from J; bases unmatched to any gene: 6. The CDR3 is made up of 15 amino acids. The CDR3 DNA is TGTGCCAGCAGAGACCCTAGCGGGGGGGTCTACGAGCAGTACTTC. Protein sequence: CASRDPSGGVYEQYF.

The chain has TRBV24-1 and TRBJ1-2, with 8 bases aligning to TRBD1. The CDR3 length is 11 residues. From germline, CDR1 is KGHDR and CDR2 SFDVKD. V lost 11 bases and J lost 6; bases outside the gene matches: 4. CDR3 in amino acids: CAISDRDGYTF. DNA for the CDR3: TGTGCCATCTCGGACAGGGATGGCTACACCTTC.

In this sample, this clonotype turned up a few times. The rearrangement uses TRBV20-1 and TRBJ2-7; D may be TRBD1 or TRBD2 (5 bases each). The V gene lost 5 bases and the J gene lost 2 bases, with 13 bases spanning the gap. Germline lookup yields CDR1 DFQATT and CDR2 SNEGSKA (reference sequence). This CDR3 region has 13 residues. CDR3 nucleotide sequence: TGCAGTGCTCCTACCGGGACCACCTACGAGCAGTACTTC. Encoded protein: CSAPTGTTYEQYF.

The chain is built from TRBV4-2 and TRBJ2-7; D not resolved. Trimming removed 1 base at V and 0 bases at J, with 10 bases between. CDR3 length: 15 residues. The germline V gene has CDR1 LGHNA and CDR2 YNFKEQ. The DNA for the CDR3 is TGTGCCAGCAGCCAAGGTACCCTGGGCTCCTACGAGCAGTACTTC. Its protein is CASSQGTLGSYEQYF.